The entry below gives a single TCR beta chain sequence along with its context. The CDR3 loop spans 15 amino acids. Trimming cost V 0 bases and J 0 bases, with 9 bases left between them. CDR1 and CDR2 from the germline V gene are SGHRS and YFSETQ. This sample is part of a study of control samples from healthy donors and cancer patients. The table came from immunoSEQ multiplex PCR; TCRdb's copy has only in-frame clones and leaves some out. Of 100,000 to 150,000 clones listed, approximately 92% are singletons. Sequencing was performed on PBMCs. This chain joins TRBV5-1 and TRBJ1-2, with D hard to call. The TCR was taken from a man at least 80 years old with head and neck cancer. This chain's CDR3 is CASSLVAGANYGYTF. As DNA, the CDR3 is TGCGCCAGCAGCTTGGTGGCAGGAGCTAACTATGGCTACACCTTC.